This T cell receptor beta chain was sequenced for a study of early T cells in non-severe SARS-CoV-2 infection. At the level of the study: Whole-blood bulk RNA, unsorted, was sequenced, and chains were unpaired.

The TCR library protocol was used to attach unique molecular identifiers. These identifiers were attached to individual cDNA molecules. TCRdb analysed the 5' RACE reads with MiXCR anew, one entry per CDR3 protein. The sample records 70,000 to 85,000 distinct CDR3 sequences, roughly an eighth being singletons. There are 18 residues in the CDR3. Germline CDR1 KGHDR, CDR2 SFDVKD. Trimming at V came to 3 bases and at J to 2 bases, leaving 12 bases not matched to a gene. Of note for this clonotype: Its antigen remains unidentified.

The study's findings and limits: Reliance on VDJdb matching favored anti-spike CD8 responses; private and CD4 specificities were missed.

This sequence originates from an adult who was a healthcare worker with PCR-confirmed SARS-CoV-2 infection or an uninfected control (not recorded which). The donor label of this sample is uncertain. This sequence joins TRBV24-1 and TRBJ2-3; 8 bases are a match to TRBD1. The specimen was whole blood, collected at baseline. CDR3: CATSDHTSAGGITDTQYF. CDR3 DNA sequence: TGTGCCACCAGTGATCACACATCGGCAGGGGGCATCACAGATACGCAGTATTTT.